One sample yielded the 9 T cell receptor beta chains listed below, sequenced in a study of vaccination and CD4 T cells after COVID-19. Sequencing of DNA taken from cultured CD4+ T cells relied on the Oncomine TCR Beta short-read assay. TCRdb fed the PCR reads into MiXCR, producing one record per CDR3 protein. This sample has approximately 5,100 distinct CDR3 sequences; about 77% occur once, and the top ten carry just under 50%. Treatment in this sample: approximately 10-day PBMC culture with coronavirus spike peptide pools or control peptides (ViraFEST assay). Their target antigens are unknown. Sequenced sample: CD4+ T cells from blood, cultured in vitro. These receptors originate from a human donor who had recovered from COVID-19.

This chain links TRBV2 with TRBJ1-1; possible D gene TRBD1, 6 bases. Trimming shortened V by 6 bases and J by 4 bases, and 12 bases separated the two germline ends. CDR3 length equals 13 residues. Germline CDR1 and CDR2: SNHLY and FYNNEI. This CDR3 reads CASSSGAGTEAFF. CDR3 bases: TGTGCCAGCAGCTCAGGGGCTGGCACTGAAGCTTTCTTT.

This clonotype was seen a handful of times. The rearrangement uses TRBV27 and TRBJ2-7; unclear D gene. V was cut by 0 bases and J by 6 bases, with 12 bases left in between. The CDR3 consists of 14 residues. The germline CDR1 and CDR2 sequences are MNHEY and SMNVEV (reference sequence). The CDR3, as DNA: TGTGCCAGCAGTTTATCGATTAGTCTGGGCGAGCAGTACTTC. Protein: CASSLSISLGEQYF.

This clonotype appeared once. The rearrangement joins TRBV7-3 to TRBJ2-1, with 11 positions matching TRBD1. The end of the DNA aligns better with TRBJ2-7, so the J call may be wrong. The CDR3 is made up of 14 amino acids. Germline V gene sequence: CDR1 SGHTA, CDR2 FQGTGA. In DNA form, the CDR3 reads TGTGCCAGCAGCAGGACAGGGGGCTTTGTTGAGCAGTACTTC. This codes for CASSRTGGFVEQYF.

The genes are TRBV20-1 and TRBJ1-2, with D uncertain. This CDR3 is 15 amino acids long. V was trimmed by 6 bases and J by 4 bases, leaving 21 bases between them. The V gene's germline CDR1 is DFQATT and CDR2 SNEGSKA (reference sequence). The CDR3 spells CSAHGGSREVYGYTF. The CDR3 bases are TGCAGTGCCCACGGTGGATCTCGAGAGGTCTATGGCTACACCTTC.

J is TRBJ2-5 and V is TRBV6-1; TRBD1 aligns across 12 bases. After removal of 3 bases from V and 4 bases from J, the junction contained 6 bases not matched to a gene. CDR3 length: 16 residues. The germline CDR1 and CDR2 sequences are MNHNS and SASEGT. The CDR3 region has the DNA TGTGCCAGCAGTGATTGGGGACAGGGGGCCGGAGAGACCCAGTACTTC. Protein sequence: CASSDWGQGAGETQYF.

In this sample, this clonotype is large (0.1 to 1%). V is TRBV5-4 and J is TRBJ1-1; tentatively, D is TRBD1 (5 bases). This CDR3 has 16 residues. The V end lost 0 bases, the J end lost 3 bases, and 15 bases lay between the germline ends. Germline-derived CDR1 and CDR2 are SGHNT and YYREEE (reference sequence). CDR3 nucleotide sequence: TGTGCCAGCAGCTTGGAACAGCAAGGGGCTCACACTGAAGCTTTCTTT. Protein product: CASSLEQQGAHTEAFF. Full variable domain (missing parts from reference TRBV5-4 and TRBJ1-1): ETGVTQSPTHLIKTRGQQVTLRCSSQSGHNTVSWYQQALGQGPQFIFQYYREEENGRGNFPPRFSGLQFPNYSSELNVNALELDDSALYLCASSLEQQGAHTEAFFGQGTRLTVV.

The gene calls are TRBV4-3 and TRBJ1-1; unclear D gene. Germline V gene data show CDR1 as LGHNA and CDR2 as YSLEER. The CDR3 has 14 residues. Trimming cost V 0 bases and J 6 bases, with 11 bases left between them. The CDR3 is CASSQEVTRAEAFF. The CDR3 region has the DNA TGCGCCAGCAGCCAAGAAGTGACACGTGCTGAAGCTTTCTTT.

The genes are TRBV20-1 and TRBJ2-1; 10 nucleotides match TRBD1. Germline values: CDR1 DFQATT, CDR2 SNEGSKA (reference sequence). V dropped 1 base and J dropped 4; count of bases not matched to a gene: 7. This CDR3 comprises 16 residues. The CDR3 region has the DNA TGCAGTGCTAGAGTCCTTTCGGGACAGGGGTACAATGAGCAGTTCTTC. Translation: CSARVLSGQGYNEQFF.

The rearrangement links TRBV10-3 to TRBJ2-7, with D uncertain. Germline loops: CDR1 ENHRY, CDR2 SYGVKD. This CDR3 comprises 15 residues. Trimming removed 0 bases from V and 5 bases from J, with 14 bases in between. CDR3 nucleotide sequence: TGTGCCATCAGTGAGTCGAGGACCGTAGGCGACGAGCAGTACTTC. Translated, it gives CAISESRTVGDEQYF.